A selection of T cell receptor beta chains follows, all from one sample in a study of metastatic and nonmetastatic thyroid tumors. Using MiXCR, TCRdb reanalyzed the PCR reads. The sample contains 30,000 to 35,000 clones, about a fifth of which appear only once. The material sequenced was tumor tissue. These TCRs come from a male donor with papillary thyroid cancer or a benign thyroid nodule (not recorded which). Some clones in this sample may be carry-over from other donors' samples. CDR3s include the opening cysteine and the closing phenylalanine or tryptophan. Each record gives: J gene, D gene, clone size, V gene, CDR3 protein, CDR3 DNA. A D gene is named only where the DNA matches it firmly. Clone size is given for some rows only: seen once, a few or many times, or a class if the clone is expanded.

TRBJ2-5 | TRBD2 | - | TRBV11-2 | CASSSGTLAGRETQYF | TGTGCCAGCAGTTCCGGCACACTAGCGGGGAGGGAGACCCAGTACTTC
TRBJ2-1 | TRBD1 | medium-sized | TRBV19 | CASSETGVHNEQFF | TGTGCCAGTAGTGAGACAGGGGTACACAATGAGCAGTTCTTC
TRBJ2-5 | TRBD2 | many | TRBV20-1 | CSARDLAGYQETQYF | TGCAGTGCTAGAGATCTAGCGGGGTACCAAGAGACCCAGTACTTC
TRBJ2-3 | TRBD2 | - | TRBV20-1 | CSASPLAGQESRSQYF | TGCAGTGCTAGCCCTTTAGCGGGCCAGGAATCCAGATCGCAGTATTTT
TRBJ2-6 | - | - | TRBV28 | CASSFVSGANFLTF | TGTGCCAGCAGTTTCGTCTCTGGGGCCAACTTCCTGACTTTC
TRBJ2-7 | - | many | TRBV3-1 | CASSQERVTSYEQYF | TGTGCCAGCAGCCAGGAGCGGGTGACTTCCTACGAGCAGTACTTC
TRBJ1-4 | TRBD1 | many | TRBV28 | CASRPGTGGQKLFF | TGTGCCAGCAGGCCCGGGACAGGGGGTCAAAAACTGTTTTTT
TRBJ2-1 | - | many | TRBV4-2 | CASSQDGGANNEQFF | TGTGCCAGCAGCCAAGATGGGGGGGCTAACAATGAGCAGTTCTTC
TRBJ2-2 | TRBD2 | many | TRBV2 | CASSVPGGVTGELFF | TGTGCCAGCAGTGTACCGGGGGGGGTCACCGGGGAGCTGTTTTTT
TRBJ2-1 | TRBD2 | many | TRBV2 | CASGLGRSNEQFF | TGTGCCAGCGGACTAGGGAGGTCGAATGAGCAGTTCTTC
TRBJ1-1 | - | medium-sized | TRBV20-1 | CSARSFFAGEAFF | TGCAGTGCTAGGAGTTTCTTTGCAGGTGAAGCTTTCTTT
TRBJ2-7 | - | few | TRBV11-1 | CASSLGAHGAGGPGGEQYF | TGTGCCAGCAGCTTGGGGGCCCACGGGGCAGGGGGTCCCGGGGGGGAGCAGTACTTC
TRBJ2-6 | - | few | TRBV12-3/TRBV12-4 | CASSFGVLAGANVLTF | TGTGCCAGCAGTTTCGGGGTTCTAGCTGGGGCCAACGTCCTGACTTTC
TRBJ2-1 | TRBD1 | - | TRBV28 | CASIFSGTGDRCEQFF | TGTGCCAGCATCTTTTCCGGGACAGGGGACCGGTGTGAGCAGTTCTTC
TRBJ1-2 | TRBD1 | medium-sized | TRBV28 | CASSSGIRDRGPLGYGYTF | TGTGCCAGCAGTTCCGGGATCCGGGACAGGGGTCCCCTGGGCTATGGCTACACCTTC
TRBJ1-5 | - | medium-sized | TRBV19 | CASSITGIAQPQHF | TGTGCCAGTAGTATCACTGGGATCGCTCAGCCCCAGCATTTT
TRBJ2-1 | - | medium-sized | TRBV19 | CASRPSSYNEQFF | TGTGCCAGCAGGCCGAGCTCCTACAATGAGCAGTTCTTC
TRBJ2-7 | - | many | TRBV28 | CASSTPSGNDEQYF | TGTGCCAGCAGCACCCCCTCGGGAAACGACGAGCAGTACTTC
TRBJ2-7 | TRBD2 | many | TRBV27 | CASSSRLAGTSEQYF | TGTGCCAGCAGTTCACGACTAGCGGGAACCTCCGAGCAGTACTTC
TRBJ2-3 | TRBD2 | - | TRBV20-1 | CSASTHLAGETDTQYF | TGCAGTGCTAGTACACACCTAGCGGGAGAAACAGATACGCAGTATTTT
TRBJ2-7 | - | - | TRBV20-1 | CSARLQGPLSYEQYF | TGCAGTGCTAGGCTCCAGGGTCCCCTCTCCTACGAGCAGTACTTC
TRBJ1-2 | TRBD1 | - | TRBV20-1 | CSAVGQQTYGYTF | TGCAGTGCGGTGGGACAGCAAACTTATGGCTACACCTTC
TRBJ2-5 | TRBD2 | many | TRBV12-3/TRBV12-4 | CASTGLAGETQYF | TGTGCCAGCACGGGACTAGCGGGAGAGACCCAGTACTTC
TRBJ2-5 | - | many | TRBV19 | CASSWRLKFSGDPIRETQYF | TGTGCCAGTAGTTGGCGCCTAAAGTTTTCAGGGGACCCGATAAGGGAGACCCAGTACTTC
TRBJ2-4 | TRBD1 | - | TRBV5-5 | CASSTDYRGNPKNIQYF | TGTGCCAGCAGCACAGACTACAGGGGAAATCCCAAAAACATTCAGTATTTC
TRBJ2-4 | TRBD2 | many | TRBV7-9 | CASSSTTSEKNIQYF | TGTGCCAGCAGCTCAACAACTAGCGAGAAAAACATTCAGTACTTC
TRBJ2-5 | TRBD2 | - | TRBV2 | CASSAGTSAGETQYF | TGTGCCAGCAGCGCCGGGACTAGCGCCGGAGAGACCCAGTACTTC
TRBJ2-7 | TRBD2 | medium-sized | TRBV20-1 | CSATSSGTSYEQYF | TGCAGTGCTACCTCTAGCGGTACCTCCTACGAGCAGTACTTC
TRBJ2-1 | - | many | TRBV12-3/TRBV12-4 | CASSLAVFGLSSYNEQFF | TGTGCCAGCAGTTTGGCGGTATTTGGACTGAGCTCCTACAATGAGCAGTTCTTC
TRBJ2-7 | - | few | TRBV19 | CASSISALYEQYF | TGTGCCAGTAGTATATCTGCACTCTACGAGCAGTACTTC
TRBJ1-2 | - | many | TRBV28 | CASSERDAFFYGYTF | TGTGCCAGCAGTGAACGGGACGCTTTCTTCTATGGCTACACCTTC
TRBJ2-7 | - | - | TRBV27 | CASSPYRGSSFYEQYF | TGTGCCAGCTCCCCTTACCGTGGGAGTTCCTTCTACGAGCAGTACTTC
TRBJ2-2 | - | many | TRBV4-2 | CASSQDQGGTGELFF | TGTGCCAGCAGCCAAGATCAGGGGGGGACCGGGGAGCTGTTTTTT
TRBJ2-1 | - | - | TRBV7-9 | CASSQTYGHEQFF | TGTGCCAGCAGCCAGACGTACGGGCATGAGCAGTTCTTC
TRBJ2-2 | - | many | TRBV4-2 | CASSHRSSRVDTGELFF | TGTGCCAGCAGCCATCGATCGTCCAGGGTGGATACCGGGGAGCTGTTTTTT
TRBJ2-7 | - | many | TRBV7-2 | CASSHSSSYEQYF | TGTGCCAGCAGCCATTCTAGCTCCTACGAGCAGTACTTC
TRBJ1-3 | TRBD1 | - | TRBV7-9 | CASSPWTGAGNTIYF | TGTGCCAGCAGCCCGTGGACAGGGGCTGGAAACACCATATATTTT
TRBJ2-7 | TRBD2 | medium-sized | TRBV28 | CASRFASSGASYEQYF | TGTGCCAGCCGTTTCGCTTCTAGCGGGGCCTCCTACGAGCAGTACTTC
TRBJ2-5 | TRBD1 | many | TRBV27 | CASRWTGTELTQYF | TGTGCCAGCAGATGGACCGGGACAGAGCTGACCCAGTACTTC
TRBJ2-7 | TRBD1 | medium-sized | TRBV6-1 | CASSSGTGEEQYF | TGTGCCAGCAGTTCCGGGACAGGGGAAGAGCAGTACTTC
TRBJ2-7 | - | medium-sized | TRBV20-1 | CSARVEQYF | TGCAGTGCTAGGGTCGAGCAGTACTTC
TRBJ2-1 | TRBD2 | many | TRBV28 | CASRLVGGAGTSDKSYNEQFF | TGTGCCAGCAGACTAGTCGGGGGTGCCGGGACTAGCGACAAATCCTACAATGAGCAGTTCTTC
TRBJ2-3 | TRBD2 | many | TRBV28 | CASSPGAGTDTQYF | TGTGCCAGCAGCCCGGGAGCGGGGACAGATACGCAGTATTTT
TRBJ2-7 | TRBD2 | many | TRBV20-1 | CSARPAQTSLYEQYF | TGCAGTGCTAGACCCGCCCAGACTAGCCTCTACGAGCAGTACTTC
TRBJ2-7 | TRBD1 | many | TRBV4-3 | CASSQYRGSLEQYF | TGCGCCAGCAGCCAGTACAGGGGCTCCCTGGAGCAGTACTTC
TRBJ2-3 | TRBD2 | few | TRBV2 | CASSWTSITDTQYF | TGTGCCAGCAGTTGGACTAGTATCACAGATACGCAGTATTTT